The 14 T cell receptor beta chains in this list originate from one sample, sequenced in a study of blood T cell repertoires in COVID-19. Sequencing was performed with immunoSEQ multiplex PCR; in TCRdb, only in-frame clones are kept and a portion is missing. The repertoire holds around 100,000 clones, with roughly 84% as singletons. Sequencing input: peripheral blood. These receptors all come from a man aged 25-45 years in a cohort sampled during active COVID-19.

V and J are TRBV5-4 and TRBJ1-6; D perhaps matches TRBD1 (6 bases). Between the trimmed V and J ends, which lost 4 bases and 7 bases, there was a span of 18 bases. Germline CDR1 SGHNT, CDR2 YYREEE (reference sequence). The CDR3 totals 16 residues. The CDR3 region is CASSPGGRVSNSPLHF. The CDR3 nucleotides read TGTGCCAGCAGCCCCGGGGGGCGCGTCTCCAATTCACCCCTCCACTTT.

The chain recombines TRBV2 with TRBJ2-5, with a weak D call TRBD2 (6 bases). The germline CDR1 and CDR2 sequences are SNHLY and FYNNEI. The CDR3 consists of 14 residues. Trimming removed 10 bases from V and 2 bases from J, with 17 bases in between. In DNA form, the CDR3 reads TGTGCCATCGCGATGGGAGGACCTCAAGAGACCCAGTACTTC. It yields the protein CAIAMGGPQETQYF. Combining the CDR3 with reference TRBV2 and TRBJ2-5 gives the whole variable domain EPEVTQTPSHQVTQMGQEVILRCVPISNHLYFYWYRQILGQKVEFLVSFYNNEISEKSEIFDDQFSVERPDGSNFTLKIRSTKLEDSAMYFCAIAMGGPQETQYFGPGTRLLVL.

The chain couples TRBV19 to TRBJ2-2, with D possibly TRBD1 on 6 matching bases. The CDR3 has 14 amino acids. The germline V and J ends were trimmed by 7 bases and 6 bases, with 15 bases remaining between them. The germline V gene encodes CDR1 LNHDA and CDR2 SQIVND (reference sequence). The CDR3 protein is CASTPPGVAGELFF. The CDR3 DNA is TGTGCCAGTACCCCACCAGGGGTGGCCGGGGAGCTGTTTTTT. Using reference TRBV19 and TRBJ2-2 for the parts outside the CDR3, the full variable domain is DGGITQSPKYLFRKEGQNVTLSCEQNLNHDAMYWYRQDPGQGLRLIYYSQIVNDFQKGDIAEGYSVSREKKESFPLTVTSAQKNPTAFYLCASTPPGVAGELFFGEGSRLTVL.

This clone has just a few counts. The chain combines TRBV19 with TRBJ2-7; D uncertain. The V gene's germline CDR1 is LNHDA and CDR2 SQIVND (reference sequence). V gave up 5 bases and J gave up 0 bases, with 17 bases separating them. CDR3 size: 16 residues. The CDR3 is CASSSLGSSNSYEQYF. The CDR3 bases are TGTGCCAGTAGTTCCCTCGGGTCATCAAACTCCTACGAGCAGTACTTC.

This chain connects TRBV6-4 to TRBJ1-3; no firm D call. Trimming removed 4 bases from V and 0 bases from J, with 19 bases in between. The CDR3 runs 18 residues. From germline, CDR1 is MRHNA and CDR2 SNTAGT. The CDR3 reads CASSAMRLGWSSGNTIYF. In DNA, the CDR3 is TGTGCCAGCAGTGCCATGAGACTAGGATGGAGCTCTGGAAACACCATATATTTT.

V is TRBV15 and J is TRBJ1-1; perhaps TRBD1 as D (5 bases). The CDR3 runs to 14 residues. The germline V and J ends were trimmed by 0 bases and 3 bases, with 8 bases remaining between them. Looked up from germline, CDR1 is LNHNV and CDR2 is YYDKDF (reference sequence). The CDR3 nucleotides are TGTGCCACCAGCAGAGATCTAGGGGACACTGAAGCTTTCTTT. Translating gives CATSRDLGDTEAFF.

This chain links TRBV21-1 with TRBJ1-6; the table's D call TRBD1 went unverified against the DNA. TRBV21-1 is a pseudogene. The CDR3 is 17 residues long. The CDR3 DNA is TGTGCCAGCAGCAAAGTTCGCAGGGGCGTCTATAATTCACCCCTCCACTTT. Protein sequence: CASSKVRRGVYNSPLHF.

V is TRBV7-2 and J is TRBJ1-5; possibly TRBD1 for D (5 bases). The CDR3 is made up of 16 amino acids. Germline V gene lookup returns CDR1 SGHTA and CDR2 FQGNSA. Trimming took 5 bases from V and 0 from J, leaving 14 bases between them. In DNA, the CDR3 is TGTGCCAGCAGCCCCCCGGGGGGACCTAGCAATCAGCCCCAGCATTTT. Amino acid sequence: CASSPPGGPSNQPQHF.

This chain joins TRBV18 and TRBJ1-1, with unresolved D. V lost 0 bases and J 1 base, leaving 6 bases between the germline ends. The CDR3 is 14 residues long. Germline loops: CDR1 KGHSH, CDR2 LQKENI. The CDR3 sequence: CASSPPEANTEAFF. CDR3 nucleotides: TGTGCCAGCTCACCACCAGAAGCGAACACTGAAGCTTTCTTT.

The V gene is TRBV7-6, the J gene TRBJ2-1; TRBD1 matches at 9 bases. J was trimmed by 3 bases and V by 1 base; bases with no gene match: 7. The germline V gene encodes CDR1 SGHVS and CDR2 FNYEAQ. This CDR3 is 17 amino acids long. CDR3 sequence reads: CASSLVQQGAGYNEQFF. In DNA, the CDR3 is TGTGCCAGCAGCTTAGTCCAACAGGGGGCAGGCTACAATGAGCAGTTCTTC.

The gene calls are TRBV5-4 and TRBJ1-1; 8 bases line up with TRBD1. Per the germline V gene, CDR1 is SGHNT and CDR2 is YYREEE (reference sequence). The CDR3 length is 16 residues. With 3 bases clipped from V and 1 base from J, the junction kept 8 bases outside the gene matches. DNA of the CDR3: TGTGCCAGCAGCTCGGGCCGGGACAGGAGGAACACTGAAGCTTTCTTT. It is translated as CASSSGRDRRNTEAFF. Using reference TRBV5-4 and TRBJ1-1 for the parts outside the CDR3, the full variable domain is ETGVTQSPTHLIKTRGQQVTLRCSSQSGHNTVSWYQQALGQGPQFIFQYYREEENGRGNFPPRFSGLQFPNYSSELNVNALELDDSALYLCASSSGRDRRNTEAFFGQGTRLTVV.

This clone was observed a few times. In DNA form, the CDR3 reads TGTGCCAGCGTTTTCCCAGGTTCCGGCACTGAAGCTTTCTTT. As protein: CASVFPGSGTEAFF. The rearrangement uses TRBV28 and TRBJ1-1; D call uncertain. Germline assignment: CDR1 MDHEN and CDR2 SYDVKM. The CDR3 consists of 14 residues. Trimming stripped 8 bases from V and 4 bases from J, with 17 bases between.

This clone was observed once. This chain connects TRBV7-6 to TRBJ2-5; D perhaps matches TRBD2 (5 bases). CDR1 SGHVS and CDR2 FNYEAQ come from the germline V gene. V was cut by 5 bases and J by 0 bases, with 13 bases left in between. CDR3 size: 15 residues. CDR3: CASSHRTGDQETQYF. CDR3 nucleotide sequence: TGTGCCAGCAGCCACCGGACTGGAGACCAAGAGACCCAGTACTTC.

The DNA of the CDR3 is TGTGCCAGCAGCCACCTAGCGGGGGGGCTATCCTACGAGCAGTACTTC. It translates to CASSHLAGGLSYEQYF. The chain uses TRBV4-2 and TRBJ2-7; 12 nucleotides match TRBD2. Germline trimming cut 3 bases from V and 1 base from J; bases unmatched to any gene: 4. CDR1 and CDR2 from the germline V gene are LGHNA and YNFKEQ. CDR3 size: 16 residues.